This T cell receptor beta chain was identified in a study of CD4+ T cells in melanoma. Findings of the study overall: A reported correlation linked neoantigen-specific CD4+ T cells to CD8+, macrophage and B cell function. In melanoma, neoantigen-specific CD4+ T cells reportedly differed in differentiation state.

On this clone itself: What it recognizes is unknown.

The CDR3 is 13 residues long. Per the germline V gene, CDR1 is MNHEY and CDR2 is SVGAGI. The V end was cut by 2 bases, the J end by 5 bases, with 9 bases between. Here immunoSEQ multiplex PCR was the method, and the copy in TCRdb shows in-frame clones only, minus some. The sample shows over 130,000 clones, around 90% of them seen only once. The chain couples TRBV6-5 to TRBJ2-5; D may match TRBD1 or TRBD2 (6 bases each). The receptor comes from a human donor with melanoma. CDR3 amino acids: CASSYQGGETQYF. CDR3 DNA: TGTGCCAGCAGTTACCAAGGGGGGGAGACCCAGTACTTC.